Below, 24 T cell receptor beta chains from the same sample are listed, as sequenced in a study of shared clonotypes between healthy human individuals. Naive CD8 cells lacked CD45RO and underwent positive selection for CCR7, leaving out terminally differentiated effector memory CD45RA+ cells. This table comes from immunoSEQ multiplex PCR, and its TCRdb copy is limited to in-frame clones, with some not included. The sample gives about 1,900,000 clones, about 95% of which show up once; more than 0.9% is in the top ten. The sequenced sample consisted of naive CD8+ T cells sorted from blood. The origin of the receptors is a man aged 18 to 35 in good health.

The genes are TRBV5-6 and TRBJ1-1; the D gene is possibly TRBD1 (5 bases). The ends were cut back, 1 base at V and 0 bases at J, with 13 bases in the middle. Per the germline V gene, CDR1 is SGHDT and CDR2 is YYEEEE. The CDR3 sequence is 16 residues long. The CDR3 loop reads CASSLNFGGLNTEAFF. The CDR3 region has the DNA TGTGCCAGCAGCTTGAATTTCGGGGGTCTGAACACTGAAGCTTTCTTT.

This clone was observed a single time. This chain connects TRBV2 to TRBJ1-2, with TRBD1 matching 7 bases. V dropped 3 bases and J dropped 4; count of bases not matched to a gene: 5. Germline assignment: CDR1 SNHLY and CDR2 FYNNEI. The length of the CDR3 is 14 residues. CDR3 in amino acids: CASSDGQETYGYTF. In nucleotides, the CDR3 is TGTGCCAGCAGTGATGGACAGGAGACCTATGGCTACACCTTC.

The CDR3 nucleotides are TGTGCCAGCAGTTTATGGGCTAGTTACACCGGGGAGCTGTTTTTT. It yields the protein CASSLWASYTGELFF. The rearrangement joins TRBV27 to TRBJ2-2; D unclear. CDR3 length: 15 amino acids. V lost 1 base, J lost 3 bases, and 9 bases lay in between. Germline CDR1 is MNHEY and CDR2 is SMNVEV (reference sequence).

The chain recombines TRBV9 with TRBJ2-3; no firm D call. Germline V gene lookup returns CDR1 SGDLS and CDR2 YYNGEE. V was cut by 0 bases and J by 3 bases, with 5 bases left in between. This CDR3 spans 13 amino acids. The CDR3 DNA is TGTGCCAGCAGCGTAGATAAGACAGATACGCAGTATTTT. This codes for CASSVDKTDTQYF.

The chain recombines TRBV29-1 with TRBJ2-5; no reliable D call. The CDR3 spans 12 residues. V was clipped by 5 bases and J by 1 base, with 8 bases between them. Germline V gene sequence: CDR1 SQVTM, CDR2 ANQGSEA. This CDR3 reads CSVLQPQETQYF. The DNA for the CDR3 is TGCAGCGTTTTACAGCCCCAAGAGACCCAGTACTTC.

The genes are TRBV28 and TRBJ2-7; D might be TRBD1 (6 bases). V lost 3 bases to trimming and J lost 3 bases, with 12 bases between them. The CDR3 runs 14 residues. The germline V gene has CDR1 MDHEN and CDR2 SYDVKM. CDR3 region: CASSFPDRYYEQYF. In DNA, the CDR3 is TGTGCCAGCAGTTTCCCCGACAGGTACTACGAGCAGTACTTC. Using reference TRBV28 and TRBJ2-7 for the parts outside the CDR3, the full variable domain is DVKVTQSSRYLVKRTGEKVFLECVQDMDHENMFWYRQDPGLGLRLIYFSYDVKMKEKGDIPEGYSVSREKKERFSLILESASTNQTSMYLCASSFPDRYYEQYFGPGTRLTVT.

A single count supports this clone. The J gene is TRBJ2-3, the V gene TRBV13; 13 nucleotides match TRBD2. CDR1 is PRHDT, CDR2 FYEKMQ, per germline (reference sequence). The V gene end was trimmed by 4 bases and the J gene end by 2 bases; junction bases not matched to a gene: 6. This CDR3 is 17 amino acids long. The CDR3 here is CASSSEGLAGVTDTQYF. CDR3 DNA: TGTGCCAGCAGCTCTGAAGGACTAGCGGGAGTCACAGATACGCAGTATTTT.

Only one count was recorded for this clone. The gene calls are TRBV28 and TRBJ2-7; TRBD2 is a possible D gene (6 bases). CDR1 is MDHEN and CDR2 is SYDVKM in the germline V gene. CDR3 length: 22 amino acids. V was trimmed by 4 bases and J by 6 bases, leaving 40 bases between them. The CDR3 protein is CASSSQSSEVRNGYLPEGEQYF. DNA of the CDR3: TGTGCCAGCAGTTCCCAGTCGTCGGAGGTTAGAAATGGGTACCTACCGGAGGGCGAGCAGTACTTC.

This clone has just one count. The rearrangement uses TRBV6-1 and TRBJ2-7; D is possibly TRBD2 (6 bases). The CDR3 spans 13 residues. Looked up from germline, CDR1 is MNHNS and CDR2 is SASEGT. V was clipped by 4 bases and J by 3 bases, with 10 bases between them. CDR3 nucleotides: TGTGCCAGCAGTGCTTCTAGCGTCTACGAGCAGTACTTC. Residues: CASSASSVYEQYF.

This chain uses TRBV28 with TRBJ1-5; D is possibly TRBD1 (5 bases). From germline, CDR1 is MDHEN and CDR2 SYDVKM. The CDR3 sequence is 13 residues long. Trimming cost V 4 bases and J 3 bases, with 7 bases left between them. CDR3 amino acids: CASSWTNNQPQHF. The CDR3, as DNA: TGTGCCAGCAGTTGGACAAACAATCAGCCCCAGCATTTT.

The chain recombines TRBV29-1 with TRBJ1-3, with D uncertain. The CDR3 totals 14 residues. CDR1 is SQVTM and CDR2 is ANQGSEA in the germline V gene. V was trimmed by 0 bases and J by 0 bases, leaving 6 bases between them. CDR3 DNA: TGCAGCGTTGAAGATGAGGGCTCTGGAAACACCATATATTTT. Translated, it gives CSVEDEGSGNTIYF. Filled out from reference TRBV29-1 and TRBJ1-3, the complete variable domain reads SAVISQKPSRDICQRGTSLTIQCQVDSQVTMMFWYRQQPGQSLTLIATANQGSEATYESGFVIDKFPISRPNLTFSTLTVSNMSPEDSSIYLCSVEDEGSGNTIYFGEGSWLTVV.

As regards this clone: Other DNA sequences in this sample translate to the same CDR3. The gene calls are TRBV5-6 and TRBJ1-1; 9 bases are shared with TRBD1. With 3 bases clipped from V and 4 bases from J, the junction kept 4 bases outside the gene matches. The germline V gene has CDR1 SGHDT and CDR2 YYEEEE. CDR3 size: 14 residues. CDR3: CASSWGQGGTEAFF. CDR3 nucleotides: TGTGCCAGCAGCTGGGGACAGGGCGGCACTGAAGCTTTCTTT.

In its sample, this clone was seen once. V gene TRBV5-6 combines with J gene TRBJ2-7; D call uncertain. This CDR3 has 10 amino acids. Trimming left V 7 bases short and J 4 bases short, with 6 bases between. CDR1 is SGHDT and CDR2 is YYEEEE in the germline V gene. CDR3 in DNA: TGTGCCAGCGGCCAATACGAGCAGTACTTC. Its translation: CASGQYEQYF.

The chain carries TRBV11-2 and TRBJ2-2; D is perhaps TRBD1 (5 bases). Deletions cut 11 bases from V and 1 base from J, with 14 bases between. Per germline, CDR1 SGHAT and CDR2 FQNNGV. The CDR3 length is 14 residues. In nucleotides, the CDR3 is TGTGCCGGCAAGGGGCGGAAGAACACCGGGGAGCTGTTTTTT. Its protein is CAGKGRKNTGELFF.

The rearrangement uses TRBV2 and TRBJ1-2; D unresolved. V lost 3 bases and J lost 8, with 13 bases in between. The CDR3 is 13 amino acids. Germline CDR1 SNHLY, CDR2 FYNNEI. This CDR3 is CASSDPGPGGYTF. In DNA, the CDR3 is TGTGCCAGCAGTGATCCGGGCCCTGGGGGCTACACCTTC.

The chain carries TRBV4-3 and TRBJ2-2; TRBD1 or TRBD2 may be the D gene (6 bases each). The CDR3 extends over 18 amino acids. Germline V gives CDR1 LGHNA, CDR2 YSLEER. V was pared by 2 bases and J by 2 bases, with 18 bases between. CDR3 bases: TGCGCCAGCAGCCAAAGTGTCGGAGGGGGGTTAAACACCGGGGAGCTGTTTTTT. Residues: CASSQSVGGGLNTGELFF.

In this sample, this clone turned up once. The gene calls are TRBV4-1 and TRBJ2-7; 13 bases agree with TRBD2. The CDR3 contains 16 residues. CDR1 and CDR2 from the germline V gene are MGHRA and YSYEKL. Losses at the gene ends were 4 bases for V and 2 bases for J; bases not matched to a gene: 5. The chain's CDR3 is CASSLAGTSGTYEQYF. CDR3 nucleotides: TGCGCCAGCAGCCTCGCCGGGACTAGCGGGACCTACGAGCAGTACTTC.

This chain links TRBV4-1 with TRBJ2-1; 15 positions agree with TRBD2. Looked up from germline, CDR1 is MGHRA and CDR2 is YSYEKL. Trimming removed 1 base from V and 8 bases from J; junction bases left unmatched: 3. This CDR3 spans 16 amino acids. Written as DNA, the CDR3 is TGCGCCAGCAGCCAAGCCGGACTAGCGGGAGGGTATGAGCAGTTCTTC. As protein: CASSQAGLAGGYEQFF.

The J gene is TRBJ2-2, the V gene TRBV13; perhaps TRBD1 as D (6 bases). Germline CDR1 reads PRHDT; CDR2 reads FYEKMQ (reference sequence). The CDR3 covers 16 residues. V was pared by 5 bases and J by 6 bases, with 19 bases between. In DNA, the CDR3 is TGTGCCAGCAGCGCGCCAGGGGCTAGTTCTTCCGGGGAGCTGTTTTTT. It encodes CASSAPGASSSGELFF. The full variable domain, its missing parts supplied by reference TRBV13 and TRBJ2-2, is AAGVIQSPRHLIKEKRETATLKCYPIPRHDTVYWYQQGPGQDPQFLISFYEKMQSDKGSIPDRFSAQQFSDYHSELNMSSLELGDSALYFCASSAPGASSSGELFFGEGSRLTVL.

This clone showed up just a few times. Other DNA sequences from this sample encode an identical CDR3 as well. The chain is built from TRBV4-1 and TRBJ1-5; no firm D call. The CDR3 has 14 residues. V dropped 1 base and J dropped 4 bases, with 8 bases sitting between them. CDR1 is MGHRA and CDR2 is YSYEKL in the germline V gene. CDR3 nucleotides: TGCGCCAGCAGCCAAGTAGGCGGGAATCAGCCCCAGCATTTT. It yields the protein CASSQVGGNQPQHF.

This clone has only a few counts. J is TRBJ1-1 and V is TRBV4-2; 8 positions match TRBD1. The CDR3 is made up of 13 amino acids. V trimming: 1 base; J trimming: 6 bases; junction bases outside the gene matches: 1. Germline CDR1 LGHNA, CDR2 YNFKEQ. The CDR3 loop is CASSQAGGPEAFF. In nucleotides, the CDR3 is TGTGCCAGCAGCCAAGCAGGGGGCCCTGAAGCTTTCTTT.

The chain joins TRBV5-6 to TRBJ2-3; D is ambiguous. Germline V gene sequence: CDR1 SGHDT, CDR2 YYEEEE. This CDR3 comprises 14 residues. The V end lost 2 bases, the J end lost 6 bases, and 13 bases lay between the germline ends. Here the CDR3 reads CASSFGWSGDTQYF. In DNA, the CDR3 is TGTGCCAGCAGCTTCGGTTGGTCTGGGGATACGCAGTATTTT.

This chain links TRBV27 with TRBJ2-7; TRBD1 matches 9 bases. CDR3 size: 16 residues. Germline loops: CDR1 MNHEY, CDR2 SMNVEV (reference sequence). J was trimmed by 3 bases and V by 4 bases; bases with no gene match: 10. CDR3 loop: CASSSPGQGEHYEQYF. The CDR3 bases are TGTGCCAGCAGTTCTCCGGGACAGGGCGAACACTACGAGCAGTACTTC.

The sample holds one count of this clone. The V and J genes are TRBV27 and TRBJ1-2; 10 bases align to TRBD1. This CDR3 has 14 amino acids. Germline V gene lookup returns CDR1 MNHEY and CDR2 SMNVEV (reference sequence). After removal of 5 bases from V and 8 bases from J, the junction contained 8 bases not matched to a gene. DNA for the CDR3: TGTGCCAGCAGTCACGGGACAGGGGTGGACGGCTACACCTTC. Its protein product is CASSHGTGVDGYTF.